This TCR beta chain was obtained from a study of naive and memory T cell subsets. Findings and caveats of the study: The RNA method is potentially sensitive to activation and differentiation changes.

The library had UMIs added by 3' ligation of an oligonucleotide to TCR cDNA. Input was 1 to 1000 ng of DNase-treated total RNA without cell sorting. In regard to this clonotype: Its antigen is undetermined.

V was trimmed by 3 bases and J by 9 bases, leaving 9 bases between them. The germline V gene encodes CDR1 SEHNR and CDR2 FQNEAQ (reference sequence). The CDR3 has 13 residues. The SP2 primer and nested alpha and beta constant region primers amplified ligated cDNA in four rounds. TCRdb analysed the 5' RACE reads with MiXCR anew, one entry per CDR3 protein. Of approximately 58,000 distinct CDR3 sequences in the sample, roughly 6.7% were seen once. This TCR was sampled from a male donor in good health. The J gene is TRBJ1-6, the V gene TRBV7-9; possible D gene TRBD1, 5 bases. The CDR3 here is CASSLSGGSPLHF. The DNA for the CDR3 is TGTGCCAGCAGCTTGTCCGGGGGTTCACCCCTCCACTTT.